The T cell receptor beta chain described here comes from a study of neurological immune-mediated disorders. Overall study results and limits: The study phylogenetically grouped the repertoires of 18 of 34 multiple sclerosis patients into one related-CDR3 cluster, a possible signature. Among expanded clones, no CDR3 amino acid sequences were shared across subjects, a pattern suggesting private repertoires in all groups.

This clonotype was counted ten times or more. Its antigen is unidentified. Time point here: longitudinal time-point 3. CDR1 is LGHDT and CDR2 is YNNKEL in the germline V gene (reference sequence). There are 13 residues in the CDR3. V lost 4 bases and J 9 bases, leaving 15 bases between the germline ends. The making of cDNA relied on 5'RACE with 10-nucleotide random UMIs. Per sequencing run, 15-18 subjects together gave over 160 million TCR-beta sequences. TCRdb used MiXCR to reprocess the 5' RACE reads, holding one entry per CDR3 protein. The sample holds about 84,000 distinct CDR3 sequences; around 4.5% are singletons and the top ten take 5% to 6%.

The clonotype comes from a woman in her fifties or sixties with multiple sclerosis. The genes are TRBV3-1 and TRBJ1-1; D is undetermined. Sequences were obtained from PBMCs. The CDR3 DNA is TGTGCCAGCAGCCCCTCGTCTGGGCCACAAGCTTTCTTT. As protein: CASSPSSGPQAFF.